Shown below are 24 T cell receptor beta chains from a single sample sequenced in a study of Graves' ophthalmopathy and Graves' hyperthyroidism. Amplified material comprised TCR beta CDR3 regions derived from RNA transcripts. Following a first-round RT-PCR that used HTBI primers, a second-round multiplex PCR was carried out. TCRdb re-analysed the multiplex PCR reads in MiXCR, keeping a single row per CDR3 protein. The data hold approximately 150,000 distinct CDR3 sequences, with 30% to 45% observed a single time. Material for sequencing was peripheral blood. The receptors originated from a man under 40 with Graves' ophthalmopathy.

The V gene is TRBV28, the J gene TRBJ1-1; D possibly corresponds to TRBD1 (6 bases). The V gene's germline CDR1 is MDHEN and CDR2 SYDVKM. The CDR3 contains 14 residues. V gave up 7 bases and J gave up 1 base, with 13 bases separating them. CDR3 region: CASTPWTANTEAFF. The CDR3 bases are TGTGCCAGCACCCCTTGGACAGCGAACACTGAAGCTTTCTTT.

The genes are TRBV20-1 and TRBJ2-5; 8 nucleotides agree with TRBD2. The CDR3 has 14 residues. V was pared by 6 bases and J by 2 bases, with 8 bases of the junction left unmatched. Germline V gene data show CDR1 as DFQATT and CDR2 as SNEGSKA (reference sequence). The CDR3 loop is CSAPGSGRQETQYF. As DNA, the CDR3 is TGCAGTGCCCCCGGGAGCGGGAGACAAGAGACCCAGTACTTC.

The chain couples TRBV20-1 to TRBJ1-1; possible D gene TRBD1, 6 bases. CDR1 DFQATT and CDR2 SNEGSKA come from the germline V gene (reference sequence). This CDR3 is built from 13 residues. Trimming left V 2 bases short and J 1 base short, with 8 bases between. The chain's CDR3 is CSARKQGNTEAFF. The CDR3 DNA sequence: TGCAGTGCTAGAAAACAGGGGAACACTGAAGCTTTCTTT.

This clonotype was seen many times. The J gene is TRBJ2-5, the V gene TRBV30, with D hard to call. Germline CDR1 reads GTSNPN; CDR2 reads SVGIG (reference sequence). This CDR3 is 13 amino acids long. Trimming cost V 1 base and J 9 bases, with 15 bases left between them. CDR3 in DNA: TGTGCCTGGAGTGAAATGGCGGATGGGGCCCAGTACTTC. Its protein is CAWSEMADGAQYF.

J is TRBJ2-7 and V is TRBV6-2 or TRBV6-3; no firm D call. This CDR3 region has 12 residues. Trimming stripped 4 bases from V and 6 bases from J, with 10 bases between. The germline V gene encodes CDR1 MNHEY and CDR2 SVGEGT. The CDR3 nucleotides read TGTGCCAGCAGTTCACCGCCGCCCGAGCAGTACTTC. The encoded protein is CASSSPPPEQYF.

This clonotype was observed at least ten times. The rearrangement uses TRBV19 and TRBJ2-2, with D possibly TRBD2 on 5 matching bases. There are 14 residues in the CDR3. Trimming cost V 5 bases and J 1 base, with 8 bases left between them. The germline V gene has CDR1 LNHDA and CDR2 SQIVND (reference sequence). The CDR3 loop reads CASSEEENTGELFF. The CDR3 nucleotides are TGTGCCAGTAGTGAGGAGGAGAACACCGGGGAGCTGTTTTTT.

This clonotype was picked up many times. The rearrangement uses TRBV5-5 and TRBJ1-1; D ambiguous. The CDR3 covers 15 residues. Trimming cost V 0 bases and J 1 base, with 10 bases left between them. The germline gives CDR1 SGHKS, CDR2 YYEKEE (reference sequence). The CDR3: CASSLEGSRNTEAFF. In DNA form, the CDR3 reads TGTGCCAGCAGCTTGGAAGGGAGTCGGAACACTGAAGCTTTCTTT.

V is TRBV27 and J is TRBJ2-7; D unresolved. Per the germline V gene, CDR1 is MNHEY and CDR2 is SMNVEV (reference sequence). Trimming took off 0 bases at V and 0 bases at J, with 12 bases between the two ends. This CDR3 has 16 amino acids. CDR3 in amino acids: CASSLSIAASSYEQYF. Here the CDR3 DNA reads TGTGCCAGCAGTTTATCGATCGCAGCTAGCTCCTACGAGCAGTACTTC.

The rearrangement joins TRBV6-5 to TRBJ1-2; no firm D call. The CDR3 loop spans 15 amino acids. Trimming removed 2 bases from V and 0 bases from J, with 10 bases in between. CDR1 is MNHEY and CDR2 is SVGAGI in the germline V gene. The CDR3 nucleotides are TGTGCCAGCAGTTACCTGAGCGGGTCTAACTATGGCTACACCTTC. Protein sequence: CASSYLSGSNYGYTF.

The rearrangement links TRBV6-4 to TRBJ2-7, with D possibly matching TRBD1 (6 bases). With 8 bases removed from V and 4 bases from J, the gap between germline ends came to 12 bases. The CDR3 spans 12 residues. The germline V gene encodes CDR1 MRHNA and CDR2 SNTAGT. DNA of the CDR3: TGTGCCAGCCGGGACAAAAAATACGAGCAGTACTTC. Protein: CASRDKKYEQYF.

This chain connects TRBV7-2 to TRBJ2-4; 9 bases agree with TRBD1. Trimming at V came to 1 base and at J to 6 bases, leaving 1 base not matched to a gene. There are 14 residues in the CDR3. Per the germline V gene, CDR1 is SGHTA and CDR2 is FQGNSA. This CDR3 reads CASSLVQGANIQYF. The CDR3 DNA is TGTGCCAGCAGCTTAGTACAGGGGGCAAACATTCAGTACTTC.

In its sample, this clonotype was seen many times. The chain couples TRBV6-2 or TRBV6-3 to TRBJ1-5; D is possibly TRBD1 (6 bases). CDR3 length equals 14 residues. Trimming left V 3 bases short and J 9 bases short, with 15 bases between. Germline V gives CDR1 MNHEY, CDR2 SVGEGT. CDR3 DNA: TGTGCCAGCAGTTATGCAGGGGTGGCCTTGCCCCAGCATTTT. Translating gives CASSYAGVALPQHF.

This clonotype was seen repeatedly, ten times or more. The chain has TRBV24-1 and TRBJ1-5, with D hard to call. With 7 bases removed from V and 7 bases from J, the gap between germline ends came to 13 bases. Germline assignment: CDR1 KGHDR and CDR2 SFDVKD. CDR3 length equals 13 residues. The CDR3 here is CATSGRTLQPQHF. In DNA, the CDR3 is TGTGCCACCAGCGGAAGGACTCTACAGCCCCAGCATTTT.

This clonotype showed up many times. CDR3 DNA: TGTGCCAGCAGCGGCGAAGGTAGGGCTGAAGCTTTCTTT. Translating it yields CASSGEGRAEAFF. V gene TRBV9 combines with J gene TRBJ1-1; no clear D gene. Looked up from germline, CDR1 is SGDLS and CDR2 is YYNGEE. This CDR3 region has 13 residues. Trimming left V 3 bases short and J 6 bases short, with 12 bases between.

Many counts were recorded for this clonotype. The CDR3, as DNA: TGCGCCAGCAGCTTAATAACTCGGGGTAACACCGGGGAGCTGTTTTTT. This codes for CASSLITRGNTGELFF. The chain recombines TRBV4-1 with TRBJ2-2; D is perhaps TRBD2 (5 bases). Trimming shortened V by 5 bases and J by 2 bases, and 15 bases separated the two germline ends. Germline loops: CDR1 MGHRA, CDR2 YSYEKL. CDR3 length: 16 residues.

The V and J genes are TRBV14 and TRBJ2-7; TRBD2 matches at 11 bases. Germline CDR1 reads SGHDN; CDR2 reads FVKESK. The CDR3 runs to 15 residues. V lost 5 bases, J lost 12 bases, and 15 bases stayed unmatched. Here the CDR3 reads CASSSSGTSGSQRYF. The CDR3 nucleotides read TGTGCCAGCAGCTCCTCCGGGACTAGCGGTTCTCAACGGTACTTC.

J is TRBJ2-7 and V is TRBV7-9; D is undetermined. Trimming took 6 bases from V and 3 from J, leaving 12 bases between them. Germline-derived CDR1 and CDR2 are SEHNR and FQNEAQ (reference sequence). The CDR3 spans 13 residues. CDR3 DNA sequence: TGTGCCAGCAGTCCCACGGGTAACTACGAGCAGTACTTC. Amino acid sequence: CASSPTGNYEQYF.

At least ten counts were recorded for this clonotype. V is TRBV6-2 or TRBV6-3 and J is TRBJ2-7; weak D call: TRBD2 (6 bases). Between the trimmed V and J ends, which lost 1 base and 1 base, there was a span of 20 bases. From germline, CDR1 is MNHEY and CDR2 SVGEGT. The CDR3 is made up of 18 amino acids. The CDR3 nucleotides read TGTGCCAGCAGTTACTGGCGGGGCAGGACGAGTACTTCCTACGAGCAGTACTTC. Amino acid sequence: CASSYWRGRTSTSYEQYF.

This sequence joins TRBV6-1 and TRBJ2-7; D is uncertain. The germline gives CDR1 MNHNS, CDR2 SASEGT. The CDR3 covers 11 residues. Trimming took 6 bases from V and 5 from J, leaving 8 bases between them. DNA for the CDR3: TGTGCCAGCAGCCGTGTGGACGAGCAGTACTTC. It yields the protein CASSRVDEQYF.

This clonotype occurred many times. The CDR3 spells CASRHRVPLDSAKYEQYF. CDR3 in DNA: TGTGCCAGCAGGCACAGGGTACCGTTGGACTCAGCGAAGTACGAGCAGTACTTC. J is TRBJ2-7 and V is TRBV3-1; tentatively, D is TRBD1 (6 bases). Trimming pared 6 bases from V and 4 bases from J, leaving 28 bases between. The germline gives CDR1 LGHDT, CDR2 YNNKEL (reference sequence). The CDR3 loop spans 18 amino acids.

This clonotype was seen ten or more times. In nucleotides, the CDR3 is TGTGCCAGCAGTGAAACGCAGGGTTCTTTCGACGAGCAGTACTTC. Translating gives CASSETQGSFDEQYF. The chain uses TRBV2 and TRBJ2-7; TRBD1 might be the D (5 bases). V gave up 2 bases and J gave up 5 bases, with 16 bases separating them. The CDR3 is 15 amino acids. Germline CDR1 and CDR2: SNHLY and FYNNEI. The full variable domain, its missing parts supplied by reference TRBV2 and TRBJ2-7, is EPEVTQTPSHQVTQMGQEVILRCVPISNHLYFYWYRQILGQKVEFLVSFYNNEISEKSEIFDDQFSVERPDGSNFTLKIRSTKLEDSAMYFCASSETQGSFDEQYFGPGTRLTVT.

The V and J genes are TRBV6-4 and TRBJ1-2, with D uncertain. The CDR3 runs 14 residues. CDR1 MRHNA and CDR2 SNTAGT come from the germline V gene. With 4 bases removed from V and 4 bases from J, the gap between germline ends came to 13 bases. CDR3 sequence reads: CASSVLQLSYGYTF. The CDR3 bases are TGTGCCAGCAGTGTTCTACAGCTTTCCTATGGCTACACCTTC.

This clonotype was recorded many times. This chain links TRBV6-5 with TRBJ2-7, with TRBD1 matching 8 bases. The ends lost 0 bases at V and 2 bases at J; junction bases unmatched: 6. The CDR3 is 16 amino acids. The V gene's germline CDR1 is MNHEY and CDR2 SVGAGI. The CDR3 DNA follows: TGTGCCAGCAGTTACTCGGTGTCAGGGGGCGCCTACGAGCAGTACTTC. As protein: CASSYSVSGGAYEQYF.

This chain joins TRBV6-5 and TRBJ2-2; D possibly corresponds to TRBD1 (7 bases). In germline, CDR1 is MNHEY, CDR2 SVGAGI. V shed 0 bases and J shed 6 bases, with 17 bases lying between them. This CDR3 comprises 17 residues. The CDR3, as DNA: TGTGCCAGCAGTTACTCTGGCGGGACAGATAAAGCCGGGGAGCTGTTTTTT. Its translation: CASSYSGGTDKAGELFF.